This is a list of T cell receptor beta chains from one sample in a study of CD8 T cells in ankylosing spondylitis. In TCRdb, the 5' RACE reads were re-called with MiXCR into one record per CDR3 protein. The data show about 500,000 distinct CDR3 sequences, roughly 13% seen once. The sample taken for sequencing was blood, either unsorted or a sorted T cell fraction (not recorded which). All receptors come from a male donor with ankylosing spondylitis. The CDR3 runs from the conserved cysteine through the conserved F or W. Each record gives: clone size, D gene, J gene, V gene, CDR3 DNA, CDR3 protein. D genes are given only for firm matches. Only some rows state a clone size, as once, few, many or a class for expanded clones.

>few|TRBD1|TRBJ1-1|TRBV14
TGTGCCAGCAGACCGGGGACAGAATTTATGAACACTGAAGCTTTCTTT
CASRPGTEFMNTEAFF
>few|-|TRBJ2-1|TRBV11-2
TGTGCCAGCAGCTTACGTGCCGGGGGCGGAAACAATGAGCAGTTCTTC
CASSLRAGGGNNEQFF
>once|-|TRBJ1-1|TRBV5-1
TGCGCCAGCCCGAGGGCAGGGAGAGACACTGAAGCTTTCTTT
CASPRAGRDTEAFF
>few|TRBD2|TRBJ2-2|TRBV10-3
TGTGCCATCAGTGCGGGACTAGACACCGGGGAGCTGTTTTTT
CAISAGLDTGELFF
>-|-|TRBJ2-5|TRBV7-9
TGTGCCAGCAGCTTAGTACTAAGGAACGGAGAGACCCAGTACTTC
CASSLVLRNGETQYF
>few|-|TRBJ2-5|TRBV10-3
TGTGCCATCAGTGAGCAACAGCAAGAGACCCAGTACTTC
CAISEQQQETQYF
>-|-|TRBJ1-3|TRBV7-9
TGTGCCAGCGGCAACTCTGGAAACACCATATATTTT
CASGNSGNTIYF
>-|TRBD2|TRBJ2-1|TRBV6-5
TGTGCCAGCAGTTACCCTAGCGGGAGCTCCTACAATGAGCAGTTCTTC
CASSYPSGSSYNEQFF
>-|TRBD1|TRBJ2-2|TRBV24-1
TGTGCCACCATGGACAGGGGGCTTGTCGGGGAGCTGTTTTTT
CATMDRGLVGELFF
>few|TRBD2|TRBJ2-3|TRBV5-1
TGCGCCAGCAGCACGGGACTAGCGGGAGCGACCGATACGCAGTATTTT
CASSTGLAGATDTQYF
>-|TRBD2|TRBJ2-1|TRBV5-1
TGCGCCAGCGGCTCCACTAGCGCTTACAATGAGCAGTTCTTC
CASGSTSAYNEQFF
>few|TRBD1|TRBJ1-5|TRBV24-1
TGTGCCACCAGTGACCGGGGACAGGGGTATGGCAATCAGCCCCAGCATTTT
CATSDRGQGYGNQPQHF
>-|-|TRBJ2-2|TRBV6-1
TGTGCCAGCAGTGTCACAGCGAACACCGGGGAGCTGTTTTTT
CASSVTANTGELFF